This T cell receptor (beta chain) was obtained from a study of blood T cell repertoires in COVID-19. Overall study context: Acute and convalescent COVID-19 specimens originated in the United States, Italy and Spain. The cDNA or gDNA used as material had been derived from T cells, B-cell-depleted T cells, or PBMCs.

Participant-reported clinical history was the basis for cohort assignment. In the original workflow: Counts of nucleated cells, estimated from reference gene primer amplification, were obtained. Produced via immunoSEQ multiplex PCR; TCRdb's table is partial and in-frame only. V and J calls and clone size are as listed in that table; D and trimming were resolved from the DNA. The table records a few hundred thousand clones, about 86% of them present only once. CDR1 and CDR2 (germline): GTSNPN, SVGIG (reference sequence). V was trimmed by 8 bases and J by 4 bases, leaving 17 bases between them. The CDR3 is 13 residues long.

The sample was PBMCs or T cells enriched from blood (not recorded which). This sequence joins TRBV30 and TRBJ1-2; tentative D call: TRBD1 (5 bases). The sequence came from a man aged 25-45 years with acute COVID-19. CDR3 DNA: TGTGCCGGTTATACGACAGTGGGCTATGGCTACACCTTC. It yields the protein CAGYTTVGYGYTF.